These 8 T cell receptor beta chains were all obtained from the same sample, sequenced in a study of OX40 agonist ivuxolimab in advanced cancers. This table comes from immunoSEQ multiplex PCR, and its TCRdb copy is limited to in-frame clones, with some not included. The table lists tens of thousands of clones, roughly 84% of them singletons. The sample consisted of CD4+ or CD8+ T cells sorted from blood, taken in a trial of the OX40 agonist ivuxolimab. The source of these receptors is an adult with an advanced solid tumor such as melanoma, head and neck, liver or kidney cancer.

The chain uses TRBV6-5 and TRBJ2-1; D gene uncertain. Germline CDR1 reads MNHEY; CDR2 reads SVGAGI. This CDR3 has 11 residues. Trimming removed 6 bases from V and 6 bases from J, with 6 bases in between. CDR3 in DNA: TGTGCCAGCAGGGAAGTCAATGAGCAGTTCTTC. Amino acids: CASREVNEQFF.

The chain has TRBV6-5 and TRBJ1-2, with TRBD1 as a possible D gene (6 bases). Germline CDR1 and CDR2: MNHEY and SVGAGI. V lost 6 bases and J lost 1, with 15 bases in between. The CDR3 totals 15 residues. CDR3 DNA: TGTGCCAGCAGCCGCGGACAGACCATTAACTATGGCTACACCTTC. As protein: CASSRGQTINYGYTF.

The chain uses TRBV6-1 and TRBJ2-3; TRBD2 matches at 7 bases. Germline V lookup: CDR1 MNHNS, CDR2 SASEGT. After removal of 2 bases from V and 4 bases from J, the junction contained 15 bases not matched to a gene. The CDR3 length is 18 residues. Here the CDR3 reads CASSERPSGGGRSDTQYF. The DNA of the CDR3 is TGTGCCAGCAGTGAAAGGCCGTCGGGGGGAGGGAGATCAGATACGCAGTATTTT.

In its sample, this clone was seen a few times. The rearrangement joins TRBV28 to TRBJ2-1, with TRBD2 matching over 7 bases. V lost 6 bases to trimming and J lost 3 bases; unmatched junction nucleotides: 8. Germline V gene data show CDR1 as MDHEN and CDR2 as SYDVKM. This CDR3 is 15 amino acids long. CDR3 nucleotide sequence: TGTGCCAGCAGCCAGCGAGCGGGAAACTACAATGAGCAGTTCTTC. Protein sequence: CASSQRAGNYNEQFF.

To note about this clone: Germline and junction disagree at one end, which may indicate a read error. The identical CDR3 is also encoded by other nucleotide sequences in the sample. The chain combines TRBV2 with TRBJ2-5; D is unresolved. CDR3 length: 12 residues. CDR1 and CDR2 (germline): SNHLY, FYNNEI. CDR3 residues: CASSVIQETQYF. In DNA, the CDR3 is TGTGCCAGCAGTGTCATCCAAGAGACTCAGTACTTC.

This clone has more than one count but fewer than ten. J is TRBJ1-1 and V is TRBV6-1; 9 nucleotides align to TRBD1. Trimming cost V 4 bases and J 0 bases; bases outside gene matches: 0. Germline V gene sequence: CDR1 MNHNS, CDR2 SASEGT. The CDR3 has 14 residues. CDR3 in DNA: TGTGCCAGCAGTGGGGACAGGGTGAACACTGAAGCTTTCTTT. This codes for CASSGDRVNTEAFF.

The gene calls are TRBV27 and TRBJ1-2, with TRBD1 identical over 7 bases. This CDR3 is built from 13 residues. V was pared by 5 bases and J by 6 bases, with 6 bases of the junction left unmatched. In germline, CDR1 is MNHEY, CDR2 SMNVEV (reference sequence). The CDR3 DNA reads TGTGCCAGCAGTCACGACAGGGTTCATGGCTACACCTTC. This sequence encodes CASSHDRVHGYTF.

The gene calls are TRBV15 and TRBJ1-5; D not resolved. This CDR3 region has 17 residues. Between the trimmed V and J ends, which lost 0 bases and 2 bases, there was a span of 14 bases. Germline V gene sequence: CDR1 LNHNV, CDR2 YYDKDF (reference sequence). The CDR3 region has the DNA TGTGCCACCAGCAGAGACGAGCGGGTGCGGGGCAATCAGCCCCAGCATTTT. It yields the protein CATSRDERVRGNQPQHF.